The clone carrying this T cell receptor (beta chain) was observed a single time. This sample was included in a study of blood T cell repertoires in COVID-19. Assay used: immunoSEQ multiplex PCR; TCRdb lists only in-frame clones, some missing. This sample has some 130,000 clones, with more than 75% found just once. Trimming stripped 6 bases from V and 6 bases from J, with 17 bases between. The germline V gene encodes CDR1 LNHDA and CDR2 SQIVND (reference sequence). The CDR3 extends over 15 amino acids. This chain joins TRBV19 and TRBJ1-4; D possibly corresponds to TRBD1 (5 bases). Sequencing was done on a sample of peripheral blood. This clonotype was sampled from a woman in her fifties or sixties with acute or convalescent COVID-19. DNA of the CDR3: TGTGCCAGTAGCCGCGGGGGACCCCCCGATGAAAAACTGTTTTTT. Translating it yields CASSRGGPPDEKLFF.